Following are 27 T cell receptor beta chains from one sample sequenced in a study of T cells after yellow fever vaccination. TCRdb redid the calling of the 5' RACE reads with MiXCR, one entry per CDR3 protein. The repertoire has under 400,000 distinct CDR3 sequences, 11% of them found once; the top ten carry more than 15%. The sample here was PBMCs, taken on the day of the first yellow fever vaccination. The receptors here all came from a man younger than 35 who received the YFV17D yellow fever vaccine.

The rearrangement uses TRBV5-1 and TRBJ1-2; D ambiguous. The CDR3 consists of 15 residues. CDR1 SGHRS and CDR2 YFSETQ come from the germline V gene. Trimming shortened V by 1 base and J by 4 bases, and 14 bases separated the two germline ends. CDR3 nucleotide sequence: TGCGCCAGCAGCTTGTCGGACGGCGGAGTCTATGGCTACACCTTC. Its translation: CASSLSDGGVYGYTF. Variable domain in full (rest from reference TRBV5-1 and TRBJ1-2): KAGVTQTPRYLIKTRGQQVTLSCSPISGHRSVSWYQQTPGQGLQFLFEYFSETQRNKGNFPGRFSGRQFSNSRSEMNVSTLELGDSALYLCASSLSDGGVYGYTFGSGTRLTVV.

This clonotype occurred a few times. The V call is TRBV11-2, the J call TRBJ2-3, with D perhaps matching TRBD1 (5 bases). Germline V gene lookup returns CDR1 SGHAT and CDR2 FQNNGV. The V gene lost 6 bases and the J gene lost 3 bases, with 13 bases spanning the gap. The length of the CDR3 is 14 residues. The CDR3 nucleotides read TGTGCCAGCAGTCCGGACACCGGGACAGATACGCAGTATTTT. Protein: CASSPDTGTDTQYF. Together with reference TRBV11-2 and TRBJ2-3, the CDR3 gives the full variable domain: EAGVAQSPRYKIIEKRQSVAFWCNPISGHATLYWYQQILGQGPKLLIQFQNNGVVDDSQLPKDRFSAERLKGVDSTLKIQPAKLEDSAVYLCASSPDTGTDTQYFGPGTRLTVL.

V and J are TRBV6-1 and TRBJ2-1, with D tentatively TRBD1 (5 bases). The CDR3 is 14 residues long. V lost 5 bases, J lost 3 bases, and 11 bases lay in between. Germline V gene sequence: CDR1 MNHNS, CDR2 SASEGT. This CDR3 is CASSQGGRYNEQFF. DNA for the CDR3: TGTGCCAGCAGTCAGGGTGGTCGCTACAATGAGCAGTTCTTC.

The chain recombines TRBV10-3 with TRBJ1-1, with D tentatively TRBD1 (6 bases). The germline V gene has CDR1 ENHRY and CDR2 SYGVKD. V shed 10 bases and J shed 6 bases, with 15 bases lying between them. There are 12 residues in the CDR3. DNA of the CDR3: TGTGCCACAAGGACAGAGGGGTCTGAAGCTTTCTTT. Amino acid sequence: CATRTEGSEAFF.

The chain uses TRBV27 and TRBJ2-7, with TRBD2 as a possible D gene (5 bases). This CDR3 spans 15 amino acids. Germline assignment: CDR1 MNHEY and CDR2 SMNVEV (reference sequence). The V end was cut by 5 bases, the J end by 4 bases, with 18 bases between. The CDR3 DNA sequence: TGTGCCAGCAGTGCGCAAACCGGGAACATATACGAGCAGTACGTC. Amino acids: CASSAQTGNIYEQYV.

Only a few counts were recorded for this clonotype. An end of the junction differs from the germline gene, which may be a read error. The chain has TRBV20-1 and TRBJ2-2; D is perhaps TRBD1 (5 bases). CDR3 length: 16 amino acids. The germline gives CDR1 DFQATT, CDR2 SNEGSKA (reference sequence). The CDR3 region is CCARDHLAGLGGELFF. CDR3 nucleotide sequence: TGCTGTGCTAGAGATCACTTGGCAGGGCTCGGCGGGGAGCTGTTTTTT.

This clonotype came up a few times. The chain employs TRBV7-2 and TRBJ2-1; 14 bases fit TRBD2. Per the germline V gene, CDR1 is SGHTA and CDR2 is FQGNSA. CDR3 length: 19 residues. After removal of 1 base from V and 6 bases from J, the junction contained 11 bases not matched to a gene. The CDR3 DNA follows: TGTGCCAGCAGCTTAGGGACTAGCGGGGGGCGGAGAAGGTTCAATGAGCAGTTCTTC. It specifies CASSLGTSGGRRRFNEQFF.

V usage is TRBV4-2 and J usage is TRBJ1-2; D ambiguous. From germline, CDR1 is LGHNA and CDR2 YNFKEQ. Trimming pared 0 bases from V and 6 bases from J, leaving 14 bases between. The CDR3 consists of 15 residues. The CDR3 DNA reads TGTGCCAGCAGCCAAGACAGGCGCGGGTACGATGGCTACACCTTC. This sequence encodes CASSQDRRGYDGYTF.

The gene calls are TRBV28 and TRBJ1-4, with 8 bases matching TRBD1. Looked up from germline, CDR1 is MDHEN and CDR2 is SYDVKM. The V segment lost 5 bases and the J segment 8 bases; nucleotides outside the gene matches: 10. CDR3 length equals 15 residues. For the CDR3, the DNA is TGTGCCAGCAGTCCCGCAGGGGGCGCAGGGGAAAAACTGTTTTTT. Translating gives CASSPAGGAGEKLFF.

This clonotype was counted only a few times. This chain joins TRBV12-3 or TRBV12-4 and TRBJ2-3, with a weak D call TRBD2 (5 bases). The CDR3 covers 13 residues. V lost 7 bases and J 5 bases, leaving 13 bases between the germline ends. The CDR3 loop is CASIREYEDTQYF. In DNA form, the CDR3 reads TGTGCCAGCATCCGGGAATATGAAGATACGCAGTATTTT.

There are a few counts of this clonotype. The gene calls are TRBV12-2 and TRBJ1-6; TRBD1 is taken as the D call from the table, unchecked against the DNA. TRBV12-2 is termed a pseudogene. The CDR3 spans 16 residues. The CDR3 DNA is TGTGCAAGTCGCTTAGTGGGTCTGCGGACAGGGATTACCCTCCACTTT. Translation gives CASRLVGLRTGITLHF.

This rearrangement joins TRBV9 to TRBJ2-2; D gene uncertain. V lost 1 base and J 3 bases, leaving 7 bases between the germline ends. The CDR3 is 14 amino acids. Germline assignment: CDR1 SGDLS and CDR2 YYNGEE. Written as DNA, the CDR3 is TGTGCCAGCAGCGTATATCCAGACACCGGGGAGCTGTTTTTT. Translation gives CASSVYPDTGELFF.

This clonotype was counted between two and nine times. V and J are TRBV4-3 and TRBJ1-1; maybe TRBD1 (5 bases). Germline values: CDR1 LGHNA, CDR2 YSLEER. V shed 3 bases and J shed 1 base, with 15 bases lying between them. The CDR3 length is 16 residues. In nucleotides, the CDR3 is TGCGCCAGCAGCCAGGACGTGGGGGGAGCGAACACTGAAGCTTTCTTT. Translating gives CASSQDVGGANTEAFF.

This chain links TRBV20-1 with TRBJ2-1; 9 nucleotides agree with TRBD2. Germline loops: CDR1 DFQATT, CDR2 SNEGSKA (reference sequence). This CDR3 has 14 residues. Unmatched junction bases numbered 7, after V lost 6 bases and J lost 4 bases. The CDR3 loop reads CSAQKLAGYNEQFF. CDR3 sequence (DNA): TGCAGTGCCCAGAAGCTAGCGGGGTACAATGAGCAGTTCTTC.

This clonotype showed up just a few times. The rearrangement joins TRBV5-1 to TRBJ2-5, with D perhaps TRBD2 (5 bases). The CDR3 totals 15 residues. Looked up from germline, CDR1 is SGHRS and CDR2 is YFSETQ. Trimming took off 9 bases at V and 7 bases at J, with 25 bases between the two ends. DNA for the CDR3: TGCGCCACCAAGGGCGACCGGGGTGGGAAGATGACCCAGTACTTC. Its protein is CATKGDRGGKMTQYF.

This clonotype was counted between two and nine times. This sequence joins TRBV20-1 and TRBJ2-1; D may be TRBD1 (7 bases). Germline V CDR1 and CDR2: DFQATT, SNEGSKA (reference sequence). Between the trimmed V and J ends, which lost 3 bases and 7 bases, there was a span of 19 bases. CDR3 length equals 15 residues. CDR3 amino acids: CSASGGGDRRNEQFF. DNA for the CDR3: TGCAGTGCTAGTGGGGGCGGGGACAGAAGAAATGAGCAGTTCTTC.

This chain uses TRBV11-2 with TRBJ1-1; perhaps TRBD1 as D (5 bases). The CDR3 length is 16 residues. Deletions cut 5 bases from V and 0 bases from J, with 16 bases between. Germline V gives CDR1 SGHAT, CDR2 FQNNGV. In nucleotides, the CDR3 is TGTGCCAGCAGCCGAGTCAACCAGGGCATGAACACTGAAGCTTTCTTT. It is translated as CASSRVNQGMNTEAFF.

This clonotype has ten or more counts. The CDR3 sequence is CASSSQGGLNTEAFF. The CDR3 DNA sequence: TGTGCCAGTAGTTCTCAGGGAGGCCTGAACACTGAAGCTTTCTTT. The V call is TRBV19, the J call TRBJ1-1; D perhaps matches TRBD1 (5 bases). Per germline, CDR1 LNHDA and CDR2 SQIVND (reference sequence). The germline V and J ends were trimmed by 5 bases and 0 bases, with 13 bases remaining between them. This CDR3 is 15 amino acids long.

This clonotype came up a few times. The V and J genes are TRBV12-3 or TRBV12-4 and TRBJ2-5, with TRBD1 as a possible D gene (5 bases). There are 14 residues in the CDR3. Trimming removed 2 bases from V and 2 bases from J, with 9 bases in between. CDR3 amino acids: CASSLSRAQETQYF. The DNA of the CDR3 is TGTGCCAGCAGTTTAAGCAGGGCTCAAGAGACCCAGTACTTC.

This clonotype was recorded many times. The chain uses TRBV20-1 and TRBJ2-7; D gene ambiguous. V shed 5 bases and J shed 3 bases, with 11 bases lying between them. Germline V gene sequence: CDR1 DFQATT, CDR2 SNEGSKA (reference sequence). The CDR3 has 12 residues. CDR3 sequence: CSASKSGYEQYF. The CDR3 DNA sequence: TGCAGTGCTTCTAAGTCGGGCTACGAGCAGTACTTC.

This clonotype has more than one count but fewer than ten. The gene calls are TRBV7-2 and TRBJ1-5; weak D call: TRBD1 (5 bases). From germline, CDR1 is SGHTA and CDR2 FQGNSA. The CDR3 spans 14 residues. The germline V and J ends were trimmed by 9 bases and 2 bases, with 14 bases remaining between them. Here the CDR3 reads CASKPGLGNQPQHF. In DNA form, the CDR3 reads TGTGCCAGTAAACCGGGACTCGGCAATCAGCCCCAGCATTTT.

Of note for this clonotype: An end of the junction differs from the germline gene, which may be a read error. The chain combines TRBV27 with TRBJ2-1; TRBD2 aligns across 7 bases. The germline gives CDR1 MNHEY, CDR2 SMNVEV (reference sequence). The CDR3 spans 11 residues. This chain's CDR3 is CARSSGRGRVF. In DNA, the CDR3 is TGTGCCAGAAGTTCAGGGAGGGGCCGTGTATTC.

V gene TRBV20-1 combines with J gene TRBJ2-5; 7 bases are a match to TRBD1. In germline, CDR1 is DFQATT, CDR2 SNEGSKA (reference sequence). Losses at the gene ends were 5 bases for V and 4 bases for J; bases not matched to a gene: 16. The CDR3 consists of 16 residues. This CDR3 is CSAPKPWTGLGETQYF. The CDR3 DNA reads TGCAGTGCTCCCAAGCCCTGGACAGGCTTGGGAGAGACCCAGTACTTC.

There are a few counts of this clonotype. This chain uses TRBV19 with TRBJ1-2; D is ambiguous. The CDR3 loop spans 14 amino acids. With 5 bases removed from V and 0 bases from J, the gap between germline ends came to 10 bases. Germline CDR1 and CDR2: LNHDA and SQIVND (reference sequence). This chain's CDR3 is CASSLQETNYGYTF. The CDR3, as DNA: TGTGCCAGTAGTTTGCAGGAGACTAACTATGGCTACACCTTC.

The chain uses TRBV6-6 and TRBJ2-5; D is uncertain. V dropped 2 bases and J dropped 12 bases, with 13 bases sitting between them. In germline, CDR1 is MNHNY, CDR2 SVGAGI (reference sequence). This CDR3 has 12 amino acids. CDR3 protein: CASSYVAAAEYF. The DNA of the CDR3 is TGTGCCAGCAGTTACGTCGCGGCAGCTGAGTACTTC.

The genes are TRBV27 and TRBJ1-1, with D tentatively TRBD1 (5 bases). Germline CDR1 is MNHEY and CDR2 is SMNVEV (reference sequence). The V end lost 4 bases, the J end lost 1 base, and 13 bases lay between the germline ends. The CDR3 loop spans 15 amino acids. DNA of the CDR3: TGTGCCAGCAGTTCGAGGGGACGGCCGAACACTGAAGCTTTCTTT. Protein product: CASSSRGRPNTEAFF.

This clonotype was counted at least ten times. The chain combines TRBV5-6 with TRBJ2-1; D may be TRBD1 or TRBD2 (5 bases each). Per germline, CDR1 SGHDT and CDR2 YYEEEE. Trimming removed 9 bases at V and 5 bases at J, with 18 bases between. The CDR3 contains 14 residues. CDR3 sequence reads: CAMGPEGRHNEQFF. CDR3 nucleotide sequence: TGTGCCATGGGCCCCGAGGGACGGCACAATGAGCAGTTCTTC.